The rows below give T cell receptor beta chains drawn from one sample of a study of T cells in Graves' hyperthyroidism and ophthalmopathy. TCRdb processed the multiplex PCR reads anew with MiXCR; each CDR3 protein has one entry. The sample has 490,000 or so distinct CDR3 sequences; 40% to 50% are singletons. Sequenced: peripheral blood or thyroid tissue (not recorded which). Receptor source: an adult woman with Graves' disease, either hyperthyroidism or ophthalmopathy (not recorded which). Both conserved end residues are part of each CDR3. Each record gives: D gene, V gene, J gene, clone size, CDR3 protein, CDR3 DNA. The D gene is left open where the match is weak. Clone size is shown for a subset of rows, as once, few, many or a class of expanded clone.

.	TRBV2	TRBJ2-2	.	CASTYSYTGGLFF	TGTGCCAGCACGTACTCATACACCGGGGGGCTGTTTTTT
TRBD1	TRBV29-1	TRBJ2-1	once	CSVDQGAGYNEQFF	TGCAGCGTTGACCAGGGGGCGGGTTACAATGAGCAGTTCTTC
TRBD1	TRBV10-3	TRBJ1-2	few	CAISDWDREEDGYTF	TGTGCCATCAGTGATTGGGACAGGGAGGAGGATGGCTACACCTTC
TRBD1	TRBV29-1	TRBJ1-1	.	CSARTGGEAFF	TGCAGCGCAAGGACAGGGGGGGAAGCTTTCTTT
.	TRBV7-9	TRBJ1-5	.	CASSPWMADQPQHF	TGTGCCAGCAGCCCCTGGATGGCGGATCAGCCCCAGCATTTT
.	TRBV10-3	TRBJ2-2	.	CAISDLENTGELFF	TGTGCCATCAGCGATCTAGAGAACACCGGGGAGCTGTTTTTT
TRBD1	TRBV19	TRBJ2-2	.	CASSITGVTGELFF	TGTGCCAGTAGTATAACAGGGGTCACCGGGGAGCTGTTTTTT
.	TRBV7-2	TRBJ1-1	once	CASSLAVGLKTEAFF	TGTGCCAGCAGCTTAGCTGTGGGCTTGAAGACTGAAGCTTTCTTT
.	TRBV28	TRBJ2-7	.	CASSPWRARSEQYF	TGTGCCAGCAGCCCCTGGCGGGCTAGATCCGAGCAGTACTTC
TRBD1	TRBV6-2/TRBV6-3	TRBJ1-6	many	CASTRDSDSPLHF	TGTGCCAGCACCCGGGACAGCGATTCACCCCTCCACTTT
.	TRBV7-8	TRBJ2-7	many	CASSVGLISYEQYF	TGTGCCAGCAGCGTGGGACTGATCTCCTACGAGCAGTACTTC
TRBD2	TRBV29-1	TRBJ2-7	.	CSVVTSGRRTYEQYF	TGCAGCGTTGTGACTAGCGGGAGGAGAACCTACGAGCAGTACTTC
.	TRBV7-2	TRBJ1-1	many	CASSFWRGTEAFF	TGTGCCAGCAGCTTCTGGAGGGGAACTGAAGCTTTCTTT
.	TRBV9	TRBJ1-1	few	CASSEEGWTEAFF	TGTGCCAGCAGCGAGGAGGGCTGGACTGAAGCTTTCTTT
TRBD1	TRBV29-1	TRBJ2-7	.	CSVEGDRGFYEQYF	TGCAGCGTTGAAGGGGACAGGGGATTCTACGAGCAGTACTTC
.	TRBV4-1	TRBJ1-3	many	CASSLRGRGNTIYF	TGCGCCAGCAGCCTCCGGGGGCGAGGAAACACCATATATTTT
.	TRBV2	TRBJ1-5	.	CASSSPTPGRPQHF	TGTGCCAGCAGTTCCCCGACACCGGGGAGACCCCAGCATTTT
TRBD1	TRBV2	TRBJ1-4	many	CASRRDRGEKLFF	TGTGCCAGCAGGAGGGACAGGGGTGAAAAACTGTTTTTT
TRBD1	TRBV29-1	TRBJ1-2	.	CSVGAGGNYGYTF	TGCAGCGTTGGGGCAGGGGGGAACTATGGCTACACCTTC
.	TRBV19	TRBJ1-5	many	CASSRDINQPQHF	TGTGCCAGTAGTAGGGACATCAATCAGCCCCAGCATTTT
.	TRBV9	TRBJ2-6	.	CASSDKSGANVLTF	TGTGCCAGCAGTGACAAATCTGGGGCCAACGTCCTGACTTTC
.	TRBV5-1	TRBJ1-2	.	CASSLGHLNYGYTF	TGCGCCAGCAGCTTGGGACATCTGAACTATGGCTACACCTTC
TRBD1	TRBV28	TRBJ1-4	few	CASSGNRGSNEKLFF	TGTGCCAGCAGTGGCAACAGGGGAAGTAATGAAAAACTGTTTTTT
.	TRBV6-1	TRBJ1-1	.	CASSEEPGTEAFF	TGTGCCAGCAGTGAAGAACCGGGAACTGAAGCTTTCTTT
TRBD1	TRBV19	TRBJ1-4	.	CASIRTGGGNEKLFF	TGTGCCAGTATCCGTACAGGGGGCGGAAACGAAAAACTGTTTTTT
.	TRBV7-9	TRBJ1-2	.	CASSSRTGKGGYTF	TGTGCCAGCAGCTCCCGGACGGGAAAGGGTGGCTACACCTTC
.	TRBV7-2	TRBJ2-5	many	CASSRYGSQETQYF	TGTGCCAGCAGCCGATACGGCTCCCAAGAGACCCAGTACTTC
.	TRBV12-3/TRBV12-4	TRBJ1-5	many	CASSSSRNQPQHF	TGTGCCAGCAGTTCGTCACGCAATCAGCCCCAGCATTTT
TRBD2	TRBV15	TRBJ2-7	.	CATSRDRSGRDTYEQYF	TGTGCCACCAGCAGAGATAGGAGCGGGAGAGACACCTACGAGCAGTACTTC
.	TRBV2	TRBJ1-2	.	CASSDIPGYGYTF	TGTGCCAGCAGTGACATCCCGGGATATGGCTACACCTTC
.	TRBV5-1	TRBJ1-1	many	CASRESQNTEAFF	TGCGCCAGCAGGGAGAGCCAAAACACTGAAGCTTTCTTT
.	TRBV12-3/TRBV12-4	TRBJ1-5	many	CASSPNRGEGNQPQHF	TGTGCCAGCAGCCCCAACCGGGGAGAAGGGAATCAGCCCCAGCATTTT
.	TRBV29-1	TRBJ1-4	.	CSVEGGRKLFF	TGCAGCGTTGAAGGGGGCCGAAAACTGTTTTTT
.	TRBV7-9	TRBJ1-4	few	CASSFLDSDEKLFF	TGTGCCAGCAGCTTCCTGGACAGCGATGAAAAACTGTTTTTT
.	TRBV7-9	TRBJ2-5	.	CASSPLKGGETQYF	TGTGCCAGCAGCCCCTTAAAAGGGGGGGAGACCCAGTACTTC
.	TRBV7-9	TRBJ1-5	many	CASSTLGTQPQHF	.
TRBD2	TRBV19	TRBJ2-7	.	CATKTSGGSYEQYF	TGTGCCACCAAGACTAGCGGGGGCTCCTACGAGCAGTACTTC
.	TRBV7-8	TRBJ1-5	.	CASSLKEDQPQHF	TGTGCCAGCAGCTTAAAGGAGGATCAGCCCCAGCATTTT
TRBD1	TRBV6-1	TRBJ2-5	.	CASSYRRTGGYQETQYF	TGTGCCAGCAGTTACCGTAGGACAGGGGGATACCAAGAGACCCAGTACTTC
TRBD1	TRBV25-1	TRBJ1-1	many	CASSGQGLNTEAFF	TGTGCCAGCTCCGGACAGGGGTTGAACACTGAAGCTTTCTTT
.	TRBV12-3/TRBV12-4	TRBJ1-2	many	CASSLVRVISYGYTF	TGTGCCAGCAGTTTGGTTCGGGTAATCAGCTATGGCTACACCTTC
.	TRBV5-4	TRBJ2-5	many	CAARPLGEETQYF	TGTGCCGCAAGACCTTTGGGAGAAGAGACCCAGTACTTC
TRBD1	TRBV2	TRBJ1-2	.	CASSAGTEHYGYTF	TGTGCCAGCAGCGCCGGGACAGAGCACTATGGCTACACCTTC
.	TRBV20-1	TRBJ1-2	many	CSAKTPYYGYTF	TGCAGTGCTAAGACACCATACTATGGCTACACCTTC
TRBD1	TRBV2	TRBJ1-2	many	CAGSEPGGANYGYTF	TGTGCCGGCAGCGAACCAGGGGGCGCGAACTATGGCTACACCTTC
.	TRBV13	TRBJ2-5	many	CASSSQQETQYF	TGTGCCAGCAGCTCTCAACAAGAGACCCAGTACTTC
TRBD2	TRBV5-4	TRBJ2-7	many	CASSLGSGSYYLEQYF	TGTGCCAGCAGCTTGGGTAGCGGGAGTTATTATCTCGAGCAGTACTTC
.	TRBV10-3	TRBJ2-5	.	CAISEGQRETQYF	TGTGCCATCAGTGAGGGACAGAGAGAGACCCAGTACTTC
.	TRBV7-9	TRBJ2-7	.	CASRQEYEQYF	TGTGCCAGCAGACAAGAATACGAGCAGTACTTC
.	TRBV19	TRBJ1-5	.	CASHRGRPRSFNQPQHF	TGTGCCAGCCATCGTGGGAGGCCCAGGTCGTTTAATCAGCCCCAGCATTTT
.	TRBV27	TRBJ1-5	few	CASSARRDQPQHF	TGTGCCAGCAGTGCCCGGAGAGATCAGCCCCAGCATTTT